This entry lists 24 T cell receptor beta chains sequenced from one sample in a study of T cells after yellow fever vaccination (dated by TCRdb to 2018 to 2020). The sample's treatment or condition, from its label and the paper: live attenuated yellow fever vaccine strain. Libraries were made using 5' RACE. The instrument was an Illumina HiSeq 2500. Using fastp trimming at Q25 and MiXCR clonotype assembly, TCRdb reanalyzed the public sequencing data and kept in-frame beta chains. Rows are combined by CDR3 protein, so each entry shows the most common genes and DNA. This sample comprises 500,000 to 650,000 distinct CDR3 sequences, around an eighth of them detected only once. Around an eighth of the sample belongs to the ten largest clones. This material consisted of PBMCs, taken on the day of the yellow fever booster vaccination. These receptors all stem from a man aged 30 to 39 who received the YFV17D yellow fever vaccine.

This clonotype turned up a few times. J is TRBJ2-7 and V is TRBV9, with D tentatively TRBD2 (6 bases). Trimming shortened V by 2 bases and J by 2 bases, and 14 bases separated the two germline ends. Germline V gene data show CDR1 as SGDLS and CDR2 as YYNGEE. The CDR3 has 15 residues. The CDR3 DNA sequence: TGTGCCAGCAGCGTCTCAGCGGGCCTCCCCTACGAGCAGTACTTC. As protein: CASSVSAGLPYEQYF.

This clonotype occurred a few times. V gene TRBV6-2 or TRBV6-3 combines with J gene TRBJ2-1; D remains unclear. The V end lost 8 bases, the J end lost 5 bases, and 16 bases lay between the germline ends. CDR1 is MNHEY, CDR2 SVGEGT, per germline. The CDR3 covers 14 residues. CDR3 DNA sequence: TGTGCCAGCCAAGGCAGGAGCCGAAACAATGAGCAGTTCTTC. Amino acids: CASQGRSRNNEQFF.

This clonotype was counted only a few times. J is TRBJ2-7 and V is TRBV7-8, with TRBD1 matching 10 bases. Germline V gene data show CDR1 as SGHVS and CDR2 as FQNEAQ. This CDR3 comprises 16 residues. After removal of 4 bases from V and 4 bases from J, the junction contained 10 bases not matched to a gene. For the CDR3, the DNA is TGTGCCAGCAGCTCGGTTGTGGACAGGGGGTTGTACGAGCAGTACTTC. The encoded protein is CASSSVVDRGLYEQYF.

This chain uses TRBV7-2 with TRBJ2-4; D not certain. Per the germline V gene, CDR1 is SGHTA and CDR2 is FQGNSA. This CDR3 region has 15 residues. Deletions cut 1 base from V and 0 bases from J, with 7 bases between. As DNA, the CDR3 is TGTGCCAGCAGCTTAGTTGGGGTAGCCAAAAACATTCAGTACTTC. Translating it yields CASSLVGVAKNIQYF.

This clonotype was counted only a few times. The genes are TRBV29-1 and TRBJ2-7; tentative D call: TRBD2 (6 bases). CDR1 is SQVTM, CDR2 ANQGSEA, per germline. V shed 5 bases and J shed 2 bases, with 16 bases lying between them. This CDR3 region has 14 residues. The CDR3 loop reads CSVRDSPPPYEQYF. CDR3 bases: TGCAGCGTTCGGGACTCACCCCCTCCCTACGAGCAGTACTTC.

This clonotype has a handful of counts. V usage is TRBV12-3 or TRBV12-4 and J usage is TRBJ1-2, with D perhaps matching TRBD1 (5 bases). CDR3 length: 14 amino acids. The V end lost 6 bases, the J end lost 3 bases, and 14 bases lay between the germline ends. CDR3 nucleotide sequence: TGTGCCAGCAGAACCATGACAGCCGACTATGGCTACACCTTC. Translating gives CASRTMTADYGYTF.

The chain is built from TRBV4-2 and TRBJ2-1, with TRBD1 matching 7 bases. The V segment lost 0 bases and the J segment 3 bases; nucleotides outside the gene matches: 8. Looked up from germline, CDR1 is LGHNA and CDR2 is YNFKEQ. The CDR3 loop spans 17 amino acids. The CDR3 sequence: CASSQDYVGQLYNEQFF. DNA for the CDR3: TGTGCCAGCAGCCAAGATTACGTGGGACAGCTCTACAATGAGCAGTTCTTC.

The CDR3 loop is CATRSPYTGELFF. The CDR3 bases are TGTGCCACGAGGTCACCCTACACCGGGGAGCTGTTTTTT. The chain carries TRBV24-1 and TRBJ2-2; D uncertain. Germline V gene lookup returns CDR1 KGHDR and CDR2 SFDVKD. The CDR3 is made up of 13 amino acids. The V end was cut by 10 bases, the J end by 3 bases, with 11 bases between.

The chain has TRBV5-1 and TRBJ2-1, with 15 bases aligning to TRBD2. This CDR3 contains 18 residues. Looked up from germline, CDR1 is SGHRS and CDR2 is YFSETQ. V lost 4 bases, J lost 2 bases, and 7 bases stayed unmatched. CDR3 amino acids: CASSKGLAGGPTYNEQFF. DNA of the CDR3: TGCGCCAGCAGCAAAGGACTAGCGGGAGGGCCGACCTACAATGAGCAGTTCTTC.

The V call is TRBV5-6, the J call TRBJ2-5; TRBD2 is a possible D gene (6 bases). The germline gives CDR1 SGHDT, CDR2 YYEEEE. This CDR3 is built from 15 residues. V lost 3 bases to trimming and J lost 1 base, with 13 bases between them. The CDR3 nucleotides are TGTGCCAGCAGCTACCGGAGGGGCCCCCAAGAGACCCAGTACTTC. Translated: CASSYRRGPQETQYF.

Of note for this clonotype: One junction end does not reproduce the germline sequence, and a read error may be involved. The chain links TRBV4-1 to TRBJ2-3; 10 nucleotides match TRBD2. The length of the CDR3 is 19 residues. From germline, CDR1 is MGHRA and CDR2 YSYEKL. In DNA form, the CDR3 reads TGCGCCAGCAGCGGGAGGGGTAGGACTAGCGGACCCTACACAGATACGCTGTATTTT. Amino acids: CASSGRGRTSGPYTDTLYF.

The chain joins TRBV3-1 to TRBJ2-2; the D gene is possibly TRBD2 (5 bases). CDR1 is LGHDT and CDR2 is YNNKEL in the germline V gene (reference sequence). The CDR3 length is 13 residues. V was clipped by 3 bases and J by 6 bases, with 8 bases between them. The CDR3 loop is CASSHLDSGELFF. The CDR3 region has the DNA TGTGCCAGCAGCCACTTGGACTCCGGGGAGCTGTTTTTT.

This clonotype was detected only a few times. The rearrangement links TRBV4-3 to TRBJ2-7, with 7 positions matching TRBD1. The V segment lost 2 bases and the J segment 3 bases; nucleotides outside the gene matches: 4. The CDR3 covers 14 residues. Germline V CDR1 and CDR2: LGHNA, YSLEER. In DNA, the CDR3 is TGCGCCAGCAGCCAAAGAACAGGGGTCTACGAGCAGTACTTC. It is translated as CASSQRTGVYEQYF.

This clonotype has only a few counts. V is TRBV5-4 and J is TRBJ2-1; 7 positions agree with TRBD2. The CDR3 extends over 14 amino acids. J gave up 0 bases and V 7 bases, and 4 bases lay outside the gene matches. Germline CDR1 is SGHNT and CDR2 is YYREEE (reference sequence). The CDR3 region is CASGAGSSYNEQFF. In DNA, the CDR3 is TGTGCCAGCGGAGCGGGAAGCTCCTACAATGAGCAGTTCTTC.

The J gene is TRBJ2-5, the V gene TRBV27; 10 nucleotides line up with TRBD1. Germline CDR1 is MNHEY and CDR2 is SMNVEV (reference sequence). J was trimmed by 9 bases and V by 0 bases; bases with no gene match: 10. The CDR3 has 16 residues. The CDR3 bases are TGTGCCAGCAGTTTATCTGGGACAGGGGTCCCGAGGGCCCAGTACTTC. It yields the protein CASSLSGTGVPRAQYF.

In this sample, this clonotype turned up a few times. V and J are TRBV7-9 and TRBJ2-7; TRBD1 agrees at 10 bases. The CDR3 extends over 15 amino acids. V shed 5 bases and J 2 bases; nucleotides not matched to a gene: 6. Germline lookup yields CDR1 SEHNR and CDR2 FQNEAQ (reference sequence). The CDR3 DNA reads TGTGCCAGCAGCGCCCCCGGGACAGGGGCCTACGAGCAGTACTTC. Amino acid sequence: CASSAPGTGAYEQYF. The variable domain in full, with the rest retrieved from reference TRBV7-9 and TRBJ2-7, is DTGVSQNPRHKITKRGQNVTFRCDPISEHNRLYWYRQTLGQGPEFLTYFQNEAQLEKSRLLSDRFSAERPKGSFSTLEIQRTEQGDSAMYLCASSAPGTGAYEQYFGPGTRLTVT.

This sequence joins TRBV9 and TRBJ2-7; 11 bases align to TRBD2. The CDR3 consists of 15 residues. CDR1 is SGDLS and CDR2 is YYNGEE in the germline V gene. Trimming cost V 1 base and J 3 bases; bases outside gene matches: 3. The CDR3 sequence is CASSVLAGGIYEQYF. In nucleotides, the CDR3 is TGTGCCAGCAGCGTACTAGCGGGAGGTATCTACGAGCAGTACTTC.

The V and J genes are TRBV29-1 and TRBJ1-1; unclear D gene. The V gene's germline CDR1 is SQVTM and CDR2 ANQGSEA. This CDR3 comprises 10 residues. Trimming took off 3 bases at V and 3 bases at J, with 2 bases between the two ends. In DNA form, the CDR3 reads TGCAGCGTTGACGACACTGAAGCTTTCTTT. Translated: CSVDDTEAFF.

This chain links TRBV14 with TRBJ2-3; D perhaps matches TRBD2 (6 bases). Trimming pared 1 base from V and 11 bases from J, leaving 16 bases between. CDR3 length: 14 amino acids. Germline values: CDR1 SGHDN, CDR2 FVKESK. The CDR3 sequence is CASSQALSGAEQYF. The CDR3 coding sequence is TGTGCCAGCAGCCAAGCCCTTTCGGGAGCCGAGCAGTATTTT.

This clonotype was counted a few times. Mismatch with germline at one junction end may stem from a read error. As DNA, the CDR3 is TGTGCCACCAGTCGGCCAGGGGGCAATCAGCCCCAGCATTTT. Translation: CATSRPGGNQPQHF. This chain links TRBV28 with TRBJ1-5, with D possibly being TRBD1 (6 bases). This CDR3 comprises 14 residues. The germline CDR1 and CDR2 sequences are MDHEN and SYDVKM. Full variable domain (rest looked up from reference TRBV28 and TRBJ1-5): DVKVTQSSRYLVKRTGEKVFLECVQDMDHENMFWYRQDPGLGLRLIYFSYDVKMKEKGDIPEGYSVSREKKERFSLILESASTNQTSMYLCATSRPGGNQPQHFGDGTRLSIL.

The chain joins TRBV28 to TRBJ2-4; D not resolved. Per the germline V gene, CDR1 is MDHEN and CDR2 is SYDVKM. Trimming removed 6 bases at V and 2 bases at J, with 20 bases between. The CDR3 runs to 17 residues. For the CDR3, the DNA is TGTGCCAGCAGAACCTCGCTCCTTATTGGGTCCAAAAACATTCAGTACTTC. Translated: CASRTSLLIGSKNIQYF.

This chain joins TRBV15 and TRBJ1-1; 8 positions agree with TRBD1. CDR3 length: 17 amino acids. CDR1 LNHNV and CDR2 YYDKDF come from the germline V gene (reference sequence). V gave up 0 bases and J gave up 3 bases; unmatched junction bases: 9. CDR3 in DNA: TGTGCCACCAGCAGAGATGGGCCAGGGGGCTTTGACACTGAAGCTTTCTTT. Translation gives CATSRDGPGGFDTEAFF. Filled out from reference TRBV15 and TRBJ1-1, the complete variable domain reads DAMVIQNPRYQVTQFGKPVTLSCSQTLNHNVMYWYQQKSSQAPKLLFHYYDKDFNNEADTPDNFQSRRPNTSFCFLDIRSPGLGDTAMYLCATSRDGPGGFDTEAFFGQGTRLTVV.

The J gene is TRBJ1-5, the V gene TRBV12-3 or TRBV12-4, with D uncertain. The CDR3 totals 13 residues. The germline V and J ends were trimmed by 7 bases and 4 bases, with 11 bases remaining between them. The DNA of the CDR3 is TGTGCCAGCAAGGGTGAGAAAAATCAGCCCCAGCATTTT. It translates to CASKGEKNQPQHF.

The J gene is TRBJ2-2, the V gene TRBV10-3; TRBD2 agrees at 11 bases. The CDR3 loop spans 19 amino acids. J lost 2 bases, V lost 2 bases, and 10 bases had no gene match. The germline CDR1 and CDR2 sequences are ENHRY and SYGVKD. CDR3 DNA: TGTGCCATCAGTGAGAGGTGGTTAGCGGGAGGGCCTAACACCGGGGAGCTGTTTTTT. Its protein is CAISERWLAGGPNTGELFF.